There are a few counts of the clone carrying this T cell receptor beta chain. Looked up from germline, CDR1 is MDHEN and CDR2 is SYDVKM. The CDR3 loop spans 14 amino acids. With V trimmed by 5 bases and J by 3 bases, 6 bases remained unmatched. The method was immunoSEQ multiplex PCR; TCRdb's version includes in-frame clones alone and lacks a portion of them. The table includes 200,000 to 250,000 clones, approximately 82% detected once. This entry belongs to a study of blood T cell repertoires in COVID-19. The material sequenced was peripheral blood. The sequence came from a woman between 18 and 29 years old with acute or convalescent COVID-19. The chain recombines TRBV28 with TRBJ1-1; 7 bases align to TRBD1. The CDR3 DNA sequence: TGTGCCAGCAGTGGAATCAGGGGGGACACTGAAGCTTTCTTT. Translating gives CASSGIRGDTEAFF.